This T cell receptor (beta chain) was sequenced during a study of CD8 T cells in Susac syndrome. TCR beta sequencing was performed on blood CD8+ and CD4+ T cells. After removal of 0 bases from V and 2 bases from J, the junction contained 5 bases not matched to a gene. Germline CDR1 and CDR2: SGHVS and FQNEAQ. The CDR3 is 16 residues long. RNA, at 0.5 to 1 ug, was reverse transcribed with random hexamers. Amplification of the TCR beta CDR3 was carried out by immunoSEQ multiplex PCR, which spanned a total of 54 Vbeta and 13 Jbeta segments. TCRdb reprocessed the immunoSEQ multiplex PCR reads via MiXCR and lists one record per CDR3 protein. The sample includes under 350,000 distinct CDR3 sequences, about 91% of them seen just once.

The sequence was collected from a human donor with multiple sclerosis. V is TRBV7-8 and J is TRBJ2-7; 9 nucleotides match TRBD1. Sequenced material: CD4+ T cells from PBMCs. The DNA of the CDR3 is TGTGCCAGCAGCTTAGCGGAAGGGACAGGGACCTACGAGCAGTACTTC. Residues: CASSLAEGTGTYEQYF.